These 18 T cell receptor beta chains share one sample of origin, sequenced in a study of blood T cells in healthy people across ages. A second 7 to 11 cycle PCR used barcoded and J-beta primers. TCRdb passed the 5' RACE reads through MiXCR, listing each CDR3 protein once. The profile shows some 640,000 distinct CDR3 sequences, less than 35% of them singletons. Sequencing was done on a sample of blood. These receptors were collected from a woman older than 75 in good health.

This clonotype has just a few counts. This may come from a read error, since a much larger clone is one base off. This rearrangement joins TRBV20-1 to TRBJ2-1; 7 bases match TRBD1. The germline CDR1 and CDR2 sequences are DFQATT and SNEGSKA (reference sequence). The CDR3 extends over 14 amino acids. V shed 6 bases and J 13 bases; nucleotides not matched to a gene: 18. The CDR3 region has the DNA TGCAGTGCACATAACGACAGGGCCGGGGAGACCCAGTTCTTC. As protein: CSAHNDRAGETQFF.

Ten or more counts support this clonotype. CDR3 DNA sequence: TGTGCCAGCAGCCCAAACCAGGGGTCCGACGCTCAGCCCCAGCATTTT. It specifies CASSPNQGSDAQPQHF. The chain links TRBV6-6 to TRBJ1-5, with TRBD1 as a possible D gene (6 bases). The CDR3 is 16 amino acids. CDR1 is MNHNY, CDR2 SVGAGI, per germline (reference sequence). Trimming removed 6 bases at V and 6 bases at J, with 21 bases between.

This clonotype has just one count. This chain links TRBV20-1 with TRBJ2-2, with a tentative D call TRBD1 (5 bases). The CDR3 has 14 residues. Deletions cut 3 bases from V and 3 bases from J, with 11 bases between. Germline V gene lookup returns CDR1 DFQATT and CDR2 SNEGSKA (reference sequence). The CDR3 loop reads CSASRGTDTGELFF. CDR3 in DNA: TGCAGTGCTAGTAGGGGCACGGACACCGGGGAGCTGTTTTTT.

This clonotype was recorded many times. The rearrangement joins TRBV10-3 to TRBJ2-5, with 7 bases fitting TRBD1. With 2 bases clipped from V and 5 bases from J, the junction kept 8 bases outside the gene matches. The germline V gene has CDR1 ENHRY and CDR2 SYGVKD. This CDR3 contains 15 residues. The CDR3 bases are TGTGCCATCAGTGAGAATGACAGGGTCGGGGAGACCCAGTACTTC. Translating gives CAISENDRVGETQYF.

V gene TRBV20-1 combines with J gene TRBJ1-1, with TRBD1 identical over 8 bases. Losses at the gene ends were 4 bases for V and 3 bases for J; bases not matched to a gene: 4. CDR1 is DFQATT and CDR2 is SNEGSKA in the germline V gene (reference sequence). CDR3 size: 13 residues. The CDR3 bases are TGCAGTGCTACTGGACAGGGAGACACTGAAGCTTTCTTT. As protein: CSATGQGDTEAFF.

This chain joins TRBV7-2 and TRBJ1-6, with D unclear. Trimming left V 7 bases short and J 9 bases short, with 16 bases between. CDR1 is SGHTA, CDR2 FQGNSA, per germline. The CDR3 runs to 14 residues. DNA for the CDR3: TGTGCCAGCACCGCGGAGGCCTTTGGTTCACCCCTCCACTTT. As protein: CASTAEAFGSPLHF.

The J gene is TRBJ2-4, the V gene TRBV7-4; 9 bases line up with TRBD1. The J call is doubtful: the DNA matches TRBJ2-7 better. This CDR3 has 13 amino acids. In germline, CDR1 is SGHVT, CDR2 SQSDAQ. CDR3 region: CASRQGASYEQYF. The DNA of the CDR3 is TGTGCCAGCAGACAGGGGGCTTCCTACGAGCAGTACTTC.

At least ten counts were recorded for this clonotype. The chain combines TRBV12-3 or TRBV12-4 with TRBJ2-1; 12 nucleotides align to TRBD2. The CDR3 extends over 15 amino acids. Trimming cost V 4 bases and J 7 bases; bases outside gene matches: 5. CDR3 sequence reads: CASSSSGGALNEQFF. In nucleotides, the CDR3 is TGTGCCAGCAGTTCTAGCGGGGGGGCCTTGAATGAGCAGTTCTTC.

This clonotype came up many times. This sequence joins TRBV7-2 and TRBJ1-2; D is unclear. The germline V and J ends were trimmed by 5 bases and 4 bases, with 17 bases remaining between them. CDR1 is SGHTA, CDR2 FQGNSA, per germline. CDR3 length equals 15 residues. The CDR3 spells CASSPGESGLYGYTF. CDR3 nucleotides: TGTGCCAGCAGCCCTGGGGAAAGTGGGCTCTATGGCTACACCTTC.

A remark on this clonotype: A much more abundant neighbour one base away suggests this may be a read error. The chain uses TRBV7-9 and TRBJ2-3; 9 bases line up with TRBD2. Germline V gene lookup returns CDR1 SEHNR and CDR2 FQNEAQ (reference sequence). The CDR3 is 16 residues long. CDR3 protein: CTSSLGTSIGTDTQYF. In DNA, the CDR3 is TGTACCAGCAGCTTGGGGACTAGCATAGGCACAGATACGCAGTATTTT.

V usage is TRBV4-2 and J usage is TRBJ2-1; D not certain. The V end lost 3 bases, the J end lost 5 bases, and 11 bases lay between the germline ends. Germline V gene data show CDR1 as LGHNA and CDR2 as YNFKEQ. There are 14 residues in the CDR3. The DNA for the CDR3 is TGTGCCAGCAGCCAGGATGACACGAACAATGAGCAGTTCTTC. It encodes CASSQDDTNNEQFF.

This clonotype turned up a few times. A much larger clone differs by one base, so this may be a read error. V gene TRBV20-1 combines with J gene TRBJ2-7; 8 nucleotides align to TRBD2. The ends lost 1 base at V and 7 bases at J; junction bases unmatched: 9. Looked up from germline, CDR1 is DFQATT and CDR2 is SNEGSKA (reference sequence). There are 14 residues in the CDR3. The CDR3 DNA reads TGCAGTGCTAGAGGGCGGGGGGCTTACAATGAGCAGTACTTC. Translation: CSARGRGAYNEQYF.

J is TRBJ2-1 and V is TRBV12-3 or TRBV12-4; perhaps TRBD2 as D (6 bases). There are 16 residues in the CDR3. V was trimmed by 0 bases and J by 9 bases, leaving 18 bases between them. The CDR3 protein is CASSLAGGPFRSEQFF. CDR3 sequence (DNA): TGTGCCAGCAGTTTAGCGGGAGGCCCCTTTAGGAGTGAGCAGTTCTTC.

The rearrangement links TRBV29-1 to TRBJ2-1; tentative D call: TRBD2 (6 bases). Germline V gives CDR1 SQVTM, CDR2 ANQGSEA. Trimming took 6 bases from V and 7 from J, leaving 16 bases between them. The CDR3 sequence is 13 residues long. The CDR3 sequence: CSVVRGTENEQFF. CDR3 nucleotide sequence: TGCAGCGTCGTCCGGGGGACGGAAAATGAGCAGTTCTTC.

This clonotype was observed a few times. The chain carries TRBV29-1 and TRBJ1-3, with D unresolved. Trimming cost V 6 bases and J 4 bases, with 7 bases left between them. Germline values: CDR1 SQVTM, CDR2 ANQGSEA. This CDR3 region has 11 residues. The CDR3 bases are TGCAGCGTCCGTCGGGGAAACACCATATATTTT. This sequence encodes CSVRRGNTIYF. Full variable domain (remainder filled in from reference TRBV29-1 and TRBJ1-3): SAVISQKPSRDICQRGTSLTIQCQVDSQVTMMFWYRQQPGQSLTLIATANQGSEATYESGFVIDKFPISRPNLTFSTLTVSNMSPEDSSIYLCSVRRGNTIYFGEGSWLTVV.

The genes are TRBV6-1 and TRBJ2-1, with TRBD1 identical over 7 bases. J gave up 10 bases and V 4 bases, and 10 bases lay outside the gene matches. In germline, CDR1 is MNHNS, CDR2 SASEGT. The CDR3 consists of 14 residues. The CDR3 DNA reads TGTGCCAGCAGTGTCAGGGGACAGAGGGACGAGCAGTTCTTC. Translating gives CASSVRGQRDEQFF.

This clonotype was recorded at least ten times. The chain uses TRBV5-1 and TRBJ1-2; TRBD1 is a possible D gene (5 bases). The CDR3 is 13 residues long. V shed 1 base and J shed 7 bases, with 11 bases lying between them. Germline lookup yields CDR1 SGHRS and CDR2 YFSETQ. Here the CDR3 DNA reads TGCGCCAGCAGCTTGTGGGGGTTGGCTGGCTACACCTTC. This sequence encodes CASSLWGLAGYTF. The entire variable domain, with the rest obtained from reference TRBV5-1 and TRBJ1-2, is as follows: KAGVTQTPRYLIKTRGQQVTLSCSPISGHRSVSWYQQTPGQGLQFLFEYFSETQRNKGNFPGRFSGRQFSNSRSEMNVSTLELGDSALYLCASSLWGLAGYTFGSGTRLTVV.

This clonotype was recorded many times. The chain employs TRBV6-5 and TRBJ1-5; D gene unclear. Germline CDR1 and CDR2: MNHEY and SVGAGI. This CDR3 has 15 amino acids. V was cut by 0 bases and J by 1 base, with 7 bases left in between. CDR3 sequence (DNA): TGTGCCAGCAGTTACTCCTTGGACAGCAATCAGCCCCAGCATTTT. Residues: CASSYSLDSNQPQHF.